What follows are 22 T cell receptor beta chains derived from one specimen sequenced in a study of spatial heterogeneity in lung cancer (dated by TCRdb to between 2018 and 2021). The protocol used for the library was 5' RACE. TCRdb names NextSeq 500 as the instrument used. The raw public data were reprocessed by TCRdb itself: fastp quality trimming at Q25, MiXCR clonotype calling, in-frame beta chains only. Records with the same CDR3 protein are collapsed into one entry carrying the most frequent genes and DNA. This sample gives about 120,000 distinct CDR3 sequences in total; over 9% of them show up just once. Of the sample, approximately 15% falls within the top ten clones. Taken with the paper, the label for time point translates to: blood at routine non-recurrence follow-up after resection. For TCR sequencing, whole RNA was extracted from tumor and nontumor lung tissue, or from cryopreserved PBMC samples, and no cell sorting was done.

The starting material was PBMCs, obtained at follow-up. Receptor source: a male donor with early-stage non-small cell lung cancer.

This clonotype was counted ten times or more. The CDR3 bases are TGTGCCAGCAGTTCCGGGACTAGCGGGTTCAGAGAGACCCAGTACTTC. This gives the protein CASSSGTSGFRETQYF. The V gene is TRBV28, the J gene TRBJ2-5; TRBD2 matches 12 bases. The CDR3 has 16 residues. Germline V gene sequence: CDR1 MDHEN, CDR2 SYDVKM. V dropped 4 bases and J dropped 4; count of bases not matched to a gene: 7. The full variable domain, with the rest looked up from reference TRBV28 and TRBJ2-5, is DVKVTQSSRYLVKRTGEKVFLECVQDMDHENMFWYRQDPGLGLRLIYFSYDVKMKEKGDIPEGYSVSREKKERFSLILESASTNQTSMYLCASSSGTSGFRETQYFGPGTRLLVL.

The genes are TRBV7-2 and TRBJ2-5; a weak D match, TRBD2 (7 bases). The V end was cut by 3 bases, the J end by 5 bases, with 22 bases between. The CDR3 has 17 residues. CDR1 and CDR2 (germline): SGHTA, FQGNSA. The chain's CDR3 is CASSLARLSGGQETQYF. The CDR3, as DNA: TGTGCCAGCAGCTTGGCAAGACTGTCGGGGGGCCAGGAGACCCAGTACTTC.

The chain carries TRBV5-1 and TRBJ2-3, with D uncertain. The CDR3 covers 12 residues. Germline V CDR1 and CDR2: SGHRS, YFSETQ. The V end was cut by 2 bases, the J end by 5 bases, with 6 bases between. CDR3 DNA sequence: TGCGCCAGCAGCTTAGGGAAAGATACGCAGTATTTT. Its translation is CASSLGKDTQYF. Drawing the rest from reference TRBV5-1 and TRBJ2-3, the complete variable domain is KAGVTQTPRYLIKTRGQQVTLSCSPISGHRSVSWYQQTPGQGLQFLFEYFSETQRNKGNFPGRFSGRQFSNSRSEMNVSTLELGDSALYLCASSLGKDTQYFGPGTRLTVL.

This clonotype was detected a few times. The V call is TRBV28, the J call TRBJ1-3, with 7 nucleotides matching TRBD1. The CDR3 covers 14 residues. The J segment lost 2 bases and the V segment lost 5 bases, leaving 3 bases of the junction unmatched. Per germline, CDR1 MDHEN and CDR2 SYDVKM. DNA of the CDR3: TGTGCCAGCAGTAAGACAGGGACTGGAAACACCATATATTTT. It is translated as CASSKTGTGNTIYF.

The chain uses TRBV5-5 and TRBJ1-5; 7 bases are a match to TRBD1. The CDR3 runs to 15 residues. Germline V lookup: CDR1 SGHKS, CDR2 YYEKEE (reference sequence). Trimming took 4 bases from V and 3 from J; bases not matched to a gene: 7. The CDR3, as DNA: TGTGCCAGCAGCCTTACAGGGGAAGACAATCAGCCCCAGCATTTT. Residues: CASSLTGEDNQPQHF.

This clonotype has only a few counts. The genes are TRBV7-8 and TRBJ2-5; D is unresolved. This CDR3 is 14 amino acids long. With 4 bases removed from V and 2 bases from J, the gap between germline ends came to 11 bases. Germline CDR1 and CDR2: SGHVS and FQNEAQ. This CDR3 is CASSSPPLQETQYF. CDR3 sequence (DNA): TGTGCCAGCAGCTCACCCCCATTGCAAGAGACCCAGTACTTC. The variable domain in full, completed from reference TRBV7-8 and TRBJ2-5, reads GAGVSQSPRYKVAKRGQDVALRCDPISGHVSLFWYQQALGQGPEFLTYFQNEAQLDKSGLPSDRFFAERPEGSVSTLKIQRTQQEDSAVYLCASSSPPLQETQYFGPGTRLLVL.

A few counts support this clonotype. The V call is TRBV9, the J call TRBJ2-7; TRBD1 matches at 8 bases. Unmatched junction bases numbered 15, after V lost 5 bases and J lost 2 bases. CDR1 is SGDLS and CDR2 is YYNGEE in the germline V gene. This CDR3 contains 17 residues. The CDR3 here is CASSPLGGQGAPYEQYF. The CDR3 coding sequence is TGTGCCAGCAGTCCCCTTGGGGGGCAGGGGGCGCCCTACGAGCAGTACTTC. Full variable domain (outside the CDR3, taken from reference TRBV9 and TRBJ2-7): DSGVTQTPKHLITATGQRVTLRCSPRSGDLSVYWYQQSLDQGLQFLIQYYNGEERAKGNILERFSAQQFPDLHSELNLSSLELGDSALYFCASSPLGGQGAPYEQYFGPGTRLTVT.

V gene TRBV6-6 combines with J gene TRBJ1-1, with 7 bases lining up with TRBD1. Germline-derived CDR1 and CDR2 are MNHNY and SVGAGI (reference sequence). The CDR3 length is 14 residues. V dropped 6 bases and J dropped 3; count of bases not matched to a gene: 7. The CDR3 bases are TGTGCCAGCAGACCCAGGGACAGTTACACTGAAGCTTTCTTT. Its translation: CASRPRDSYTEAFF.

The V gene is TRBV27, the J gene TRBJ1-5; D is unclear. CDR1 and CDR2 (germline): MNHEY, SMNVEV (reference sequence). This CDR3 has 14 amino acids. V shed 3 bases and J shed 0 bases, with 6 bases lying between them. The CDR3 region is CASSLGNSNQPQHF. The CDR3, as DNA: TGTGCCAGCAGTTTGGGGAATAGCAATCAGCCCCAGCATTTT.

V gene TRBV27 combines with J gene TRBJ1-5, with D maybe TRBD1 (6 bases). Germline assignment: CDR1 MNHEY and CDR2 SMNVEV (reference sequence). V was shortened by 4 bases and J by 6 bases, with 13 bases between the two germline ends. The CDR3 loop spans 14 amino acids. CDR3 loop: CASSSTGAGQPQHF. The CDR3 DNA sequence: TGTGCCAGCAGTTCAACGGGGGCGGGTCAGCCCCAGCATTTT.

The chain couples TRBV6-2 or TRBV6-3 to TRBJ2-6; possible D gene TRBD1, 5 bases. The CDR3 covers 17 residues. V was shortened by 2 bases and J by 1 base, with 12 bases between the two germline ends. Per the germline V gene, CDR1 is MNHEY and CDR2 is SVGEGT. The CDR3 protein is CASSYRGRSSGANVLTF. CDR3 in DNA: TGTGCCAGCAGTTACAGGGGCCGATCATCTGGGGCCAACGTCCTGACTTTC.

The chain uses TRBV20-1 and TRBJ1-2, with 8 bases that match TRBD1. Germline V gene data show CDR1 as DFQATT and CDR2 as SNEGSKA (reference sequence). This CDR3 has 14 residues. The trim removed 5 bases at V and 7 bases at J, leaving 12 bases unmatched. The CDR3 DNA follows: TGCAGTGCTGGAAGTGGGGACAGGACAATTGGCTACACCTTC. Translation: CSAGSGDRTIGYTF.

The V call is TRBV20-1, the J call TRBJ1-6; 10 nucleotides match TRBD1. Losses at the gene ends were 6 bases for V and 7 bases for J; bases not matched to a gene: 9. Per germline, CDR1 DFQATT and CDR2 SNEGSKA (reference sequence). This CDR3 is built from 15 residues. CDR3: CSAFGTGVWNSPLHF. The CDR3 coding sequence is TGCAGTGCCTTTGGGACAGGGGTCTGGAATTCACCCCTCCACTTT.

This chain connects TRBV7-8 to TRBJ1-3; no reliable D call. V gave up 5 bases and J gave up 0 bases, with 20 bases separating them. The germline gives CDR1 SGHVS, CDR2 FQNEAQ. The CDR3 runs to 18 residues. CDR3 loop: CASSTRDPGKTSGNTIYF. CDR3 sequence (DNA): TGTGCCAGCAGCACAAGAGACCCGGGGAAGACCTCTGGAAACACCATATATTTT.

V and J are TRBV18 and TRBJ2-7, with TRBD1 identical over 10 bases. The ends lost 1 base at V and 6 bases at J; junction bases unmatched: 3. This CDR3 comprises 14 residues. Germline V gene data show CDR1 as KGHSH and CDR2 as LQKENI. The CDR3 DNA reads as TGTGCCAGCTCACCACGAGGGACAGGGGCCGAGCAGTACTTC. Translation gives CASSPRGTGAEQYF.

Comments on this clonotype: This sequence may be a read error, since a much larger clone differs from it by one base. This rearrangement joins TRBV5-1 to TRBJ2-3; possibly TRBD1 for D (5 bases). This CDR3 has 16 amino acids. Looked up from germline, CDR1 is SGHRS and CDR2 is YFSETQ. Trimming pared 0 bases from V and 0 bases from J, leaving 11 bases between. CDR3 region: CASSLAGRVSTDTQYF. CDR3 nucleotides: TGCGCCAGCAGCTTGGCTGGCAGGGTGAGCACAGATACGCAGTATTTT.

With respect to this clonotype: Being one base from a much bigger clone, this may be a read error. J is TRBJ1-1 and V is TRBV6-5, with TRBD1 matching 11 bases. This CDR3 has 14 amino acids. Germline CDR1 reads MNHEY; CDR2 reads SVGAGI. J lost 4 bases, V lost 4 bases, and 2 bases had no gene match. CDR3 sequence: CASSSGTGGTEAFF. The CDR3 coding sequence is TGTGCCAGCAGTTCCGGGACAGGGGGCACTGAAGCTTTCTTT.

This clonotype occurred a few times. CDR3 nucleotide sequence: TGTGCCAGCAGCCAGTCGAACGAGCAGTACTTC. It is translated as CASSQSNEQYF. This chain connects TRBV3-1 to TRBJ2-7; no clear D. CDR1 and CDR2 from the germline V gene are LGHDT and YNNKEL (reference sequence). V dropped 3 bases and J dropped 5 bases, with 5 bases sitting between them. The CDR3 runs 11 residues.

CDR3 coding DNA: TGTGCCAGCAGGCCCTTCAGGGGTTTCCACGAGCAGTACTTC. As protein: CASRPFRGFHEQYF. The V call is TRBV6-6, the J call TRBJ2-7, with D maybe TRBD1 (6 bases). The CDR3 contains 14 residues. Trimming pared 6 bases from V and 5 bases from J, leaving 17 bases between. Germline lookup yields CDR1 MNHNY and CDR2 SVGAGI (reference sequence).

This clonotype was counted at least ten times. The chain uses TRBV20-1 and TRBJ2-5; D not resolved. The CDR3 loop spans 14 amino acids. The ends were cut back, 3 bases at V and 5 bases at J, with 16 bases in the middle. Germline-derived CDR1 and CDR2 are DFQATT and SNEGSKA (reference sequence). CDR3: CSARSWALMETQYF. CDR3 sequence (DNA): TGCAGTGCTAGGAGTTGGGCCTTAATGGAGACCCAGTACTTC.

There are many counts of this clonotype. V gene TRBV19 combines with J gene TRBJ2-3; unclear D gene. This CDR3 region has 16 residues. Germline V gene data show CDR1 as LNHDA and CDR2 as SQIVND (reference sequence). Trimming removed 6 bases at V and 5 bases at J, with 21 bases between. CDR3 DNA: TGTGCCAGTAGCGGCAGAAGAGCCGCGAACAGAGATACGCAGTATTTT. Its protein product is CASSGRRAANRDTQYF.

This clonotype showed up just a few times. This sequence joins TRBV28 and TRBJ1-5; D not certain. This CDR3 contains 14 residues. From germline, CDR1 is MDHEN and CDR2 SYDVKM. Trimming took off 3 bases at V and 6 bases at J, with 12 bases between the two ends. The CDR3 region is CASSFPLRGQPQHF. Written as DNA, the CDR3 is TGTGCCAGCAGTTTCCCTCTTCGTGGTCAGCCCCAGCATTTT.